This entry concerns a single T cell receptor (beta chain). The time point denotes: after neoadjuvant nivolumab, at surgical resection. These data belong to a study of neoadjuvant anti-PD-1 for oral cavity cancer. V lost 5 bases, J lost 2 bases, and 13 bases lay in between. Germline lookup yields CDR1 SGHTA and CDR2 FQGNSA. The CDR3 consists of 14 residues. Profiled with immunoSEQ multiplex PCR; TCRdb holds only in-frame clones, not every one. The repertoire consists of over 30,000 clones, with more than 65% occurring once and the leading ten covering 3.4%. The clonotype originates from a person between 35 and 79 years old with oral cavity squamous cell carcinoma. The chain carries TRBV7-2 and TRBJ2-7; possibly TRBD2 for D (5 bases). The sequencing used PBMCs, collected after nivolumab (anti-PD-1) treatment. DNA for the CDR3: TGTGCCAGCAGCCCTCGGGGATACACCTACGAGCAGTACTTC. Residues: CASSPRGYTYEQYF.